The 8 T cell receptor beta chains given below trace back to one sample, sequenced in a study of blood T cells in healthy people across ages. The authors ran a second PCR of 7 to 11 cycles using a sample-barcoded 5' primer and a J-beta primer mix. TCRdb used MiXCR to reprocess the 5' RACE reads, holding one entry per CDR3 protein. Among more than 650,000 distinct CDR3 sequences listed, 20% to 30% were seen once. These sequences were also reported in another study, on T cells of mothers and their children.

The specimen sequenced was blood. These receptors all come from a boy younger than 18 in good health.

As to this clonotype: At one boundary the junction diverges from the germline segment, which might be a read error. The chain has TRBV2 and TRBJ2-1; 12 positions agree with TRBD2. The CDR3 length is 15 residues. In germline, CDR1 is SNHLY, CDR2 FYNNEI. CDR3 residues: CACSEATSGGHWQFF. The CDR3 bases are TGTGCCTGCAGTGAAGCGACTAGCGGGGGCCACTGGCAGTTCTTC.

This chain connects TRBV6-1 to TRBJ2-2, with 7 bases fitting TRBD1. Germline CDR1 and CDR2: MNHNS and SASEGT. With 6 bases clipped from V and 5 bases from J, the junction kept 18 bases outside the gene matches. There are 18 residues in the CDR3. DNA for the CDR3: TGTGCCAGCAGCCTAAATCACTTTTCCGGGACAGTGACCGGGGAGCTGTTTTTT. This sequence encodes CASSLNHFSGTVTGELFF.

This clonotype has more than one count but fewer than ten. The chain has TRBV4-1 and TRBJ2-3, with 10 positions matching TRBD2. V was pared by 3 bases and J by 6 bases, with 9 bases of the junction left unmatched. Germline assignment: CDR1 MGHRA and CDR2 YSYEKL. The CDR3 has 16 amino acids. DNA of the CDR3: TGCGCCAGCAGCCAGGTAGCGGGGGGTCCCCAGGATACGCAGTATTTT. Translating gives CASSQVAGGPQDTQYF.

V usage is TRBV5-1 and J usage is TRBJ2-7, with D uncertain. Germline-derived CDR1 and CDR2 are SGHRS and YFSETQ. With 4 bases removed from V and 4 bases from J, the gap between germline ends came to 15 bases. This CDR3 has 14 residues. The CDR3 is CASSLGPSKYEQYF. CDR3 nucleotide sequence: TGCGCCAGCAGCCTCGGGCCGTCGAAATACGAGCAGTACTTC.

J is TRBJ2-5 and V is TRBV3-1; D gene uncertain. The DNA matches TRBJ2-7 better at its end, which makes the J call doubtful. The CDR3 has 14 amino acids. The germline V gene encodes CDR1 LGHDT and CDR2 YNNKEL (reference sequence). The CDR3 loop reads CASSQGRYSYEQYF. The CDR3 DNA sequence: TGTGCCAGCAGCCAAGGCAGGTACTCCTACGAGCAGTACTTC.

In its sample, this clonotype was seen a few times. Here the CDR3 reads CASSSDLAGDNEQFF. DNA of the CDR3: TGTGCCAGCAGCTCCGATCTAGCGGGCGACAATGAGCAGTTCTTC. The rearrangement uses TRBV7-9 and TRBJ2-1; TRBD2 agrees at 8 bases. The junction had 7 bases not matched to a gene; V was cut back by 4 bases and J by 5 bases. Germline V gene data show CDR1 as SEHNR and CDR2 as FQNEAQ (reference sequence). The CDR3 covers 15 residues. Filled out from reference TRBV7-9 and TRBJ2-1, the complete variable domain reads DTGVSQNPRHKITKRGQNVTFRCDPISEHNRLYWYRQTLGQGPEFLTYFQNEAQLEKSRLLSDRFSAERPKGSFSTLEIQRTEQGDSAMYLCASSSDLAGDNEQFFGPGTRLTVL.

This clonotype was picked up a small number of times. The chain employs TRBV28 and TRBJ2-5; no clear D gene. Between the trimmed V and J ends, which lost 3 bases and 1 base, there was a span of 9 bases. Germline CDR1 reads MDHEN; CDR2 reads SYDVKM. The CDR3 extends over 14 amino acids. The CDR3 loop reads CASSFDTSQETQYF. The CDR3 DNA reads as TGTGCCAGCAGTTTCGACACAAGCCAAGAGACCCAGTACTTC.

This clonotype was recorded once. Germline and junction disagree at one end, which may indicate a read error. V usage is TRBV27 and J usage is TRBJ2-2; no definite D call. Per the germline V gene, CDR1 is MNHEY and CDR2 is SMNVEV (reference sequence). This CDR3 is 12 amino acids long. In nucleotides, the CDR3 is TGTGCCAACAGTGCCCTTACCGGGGAGCTGTTTTTT. Its translation: CANSALTGELFF.